Below, one T cell receptor beta chain is given with its context. Antigen unknown. The data belong to a study of CXCR3-negative and CXCR3-positive naive CD8 T cells. Study at large: Sequencing yielded 150 million or so TRB reads, roughly 1.5 +/- 0.3 million per library.

The TRB libraries of cDNA were built by UMI-labeled 5' RACE. TCRdb re-called the 5' RACE reads; one entry per CDR3 protein, DNA not given. The sample table sets out approximately 90,000 distinct CDR3 sequences. CD45RO-CCR7+CD27+CD95- cells counted as naive CD8+ T cells. This CDR3 contains 12 residues. Looked up from germline, CDR1 is SQVTM and CDR2 is ANQGSEA. General observations from the study: In both naive subsets diversity was comparably high, whereas memory CD8+ cells showed much lower diversity. For CXCR3-positive naive cells, TRB CDR3s were more hydrophobic than those of CXCR3-negative naive cells.

The source material was naive CXCR3+ CD8+ T cells from blood. Subset noted: CD45RO-CCR7+CD27+CD95- naive CD8+ T cells expressing CXCR3 (TNR3+). The receptor comes from a human donor in good health. Some clones in this sample may be carry-over from other donors' samples. The V and J genes are TRBV29-1 and TRBJ2-7; the D call of TRBD1 rests on TCRdb alone, since no DNA is present to check it. CDR3 protein: CSVGGVGDEQYF.